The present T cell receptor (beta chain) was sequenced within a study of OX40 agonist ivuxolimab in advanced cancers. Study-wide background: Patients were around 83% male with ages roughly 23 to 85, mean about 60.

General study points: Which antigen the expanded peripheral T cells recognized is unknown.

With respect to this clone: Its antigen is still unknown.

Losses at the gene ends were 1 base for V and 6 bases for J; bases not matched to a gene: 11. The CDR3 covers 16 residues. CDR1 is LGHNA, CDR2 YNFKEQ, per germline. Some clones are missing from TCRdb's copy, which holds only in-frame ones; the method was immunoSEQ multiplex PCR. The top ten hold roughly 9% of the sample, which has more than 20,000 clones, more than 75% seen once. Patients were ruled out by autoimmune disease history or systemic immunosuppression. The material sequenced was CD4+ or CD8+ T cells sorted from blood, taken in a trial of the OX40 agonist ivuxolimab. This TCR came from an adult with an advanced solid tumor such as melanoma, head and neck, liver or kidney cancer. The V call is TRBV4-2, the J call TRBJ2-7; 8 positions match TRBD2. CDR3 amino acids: CASSQVLSRGVVEQYF. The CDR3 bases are TGTGCCAGCAGCCAAGTTCTCTCGCGGGGGGTTGTCGAGCAGTACTTC.